Each of the 21 T cell receptor beta chains below was sequenced from the same sample in a study of blood T cell repertoires in COVID-19. Sequencing was performed with immunoSEQ multiplex PCR; in TCRdb, only in-frame clones are kept and a portion is missing. The sample includes about 200,000 clones, 87% of them seen just once. The material sequenced was PBMCs or T cells enriched from blood (not recorded which). These receptors were taken from a woman aged 25 to 45 who had recovered from COVID-19.

This chain uses TRBV5-1 with TRBJ2-6; 7 bases are a match to TRBD1. The CDR3 runs 20 residues. Germline CDR1 and CDR2: SGHRS and YFSETQ. The V and J ends lost 1 base and 0 bases, in that order; junction bases with no gene match: 13. The CDR3 coding sequence is TGCGCCAGCAGCTTGCAGTGGGGCAGGGGGTTAAGCTCTGGGGCCAACGTCCTGACTTTC. It encodes CASSLQWGRGLSSGANVLTF.

This rearrangement joins TRBV2 to TRBJ2-4; 7 positions match TRBD1. V dropped 10 bases and J dropped 0; count of bases not matched to a gene: 6. Germline assignment: CDR1 SNHLY and CDR2 FYNNEI. The CDR3 totals 14 residues. CDR3 residues: CATRDRIAKNIQYF. The CDR3 bases are TGTGCCACCCGGGACAGAATAGCCAAAAACATTCAGTACTTC.

The chain recombines TRBV19 with TRBJ1-2; maybe TRBD1 (5 bases). CDR1 is LNHDA and CDR2 is SQIVND in the germline V gene (reference sequence). V lost 3 bases and J lost 6, with 11 bases in between. This CDR3 comprises 13 residues. CDR3 residues: CASSIAGLHGYTF. In DNA form, the CDR3 reads TGTGCCAGTAGTATTGCAGGGCTTCATGGCTACACCTTC.

V gene TRBV4-2 combines with J gene TRBJ2-1, with TRBD2 matching over 14 bases. The length of the CDR3 is 18 residues. Germline assignment: CDR1 LGHNA and CDR2 YNFKEQ. The V and J ends lost 3 bases and 4 bases, in that order; junction bases with no gene match: 8. The DNA of the CDR3 is TGTGCCAGCAGCCAGTTGGGACTAGCGGGGGATAGGTACAATGAGCAGTTCTTC. Translation: CASSQLGLAGDRYNEQFF.

Details on this clone: Mismatch with germline at one junction end may stem from a read error. The chain carries TRBV7-7 and TRBJ2-5, with 14 bases that match TRBD2. CDR3 length: 15 amino acids. In germline, CDR1 is SSHAT, CDR2 FNYEAQ (reference sequence). CDR3 sequence: CASSLTSGGAETQYF. CDR3 nucleotides: TGTGCTAGCAGCCTGACTAGCGGGGGGGCAGAGACCCAGTACTTC. Variable domain in full (rest from reference TRBV7-7 and TRBJ2-5): GAGVSQSPRYKVTKRGQDVTLRCDPISSHATLYWYQQALGQGPEFLTYFNYEAQPDKSGLPSDRFSAERPEGSISTLTIQRTEQRDSAMYRCASSLTSGGAETQYFGPGTRLLVL.

This clone occurred a few times. This specimen includes other DNA sequences encoding the same CDR3. V and J are TRBV5-1 and TRBJ2-7; D perhaps matches TRBD1 (7 bases). The germline V gene has CDR1 SGHRS and CDR2 YFSETQ. This CDR3 comprises 14 residues. Trimming left V 3 bases short and J 0 bases short, with 10 bases between. The CDR3: CASSSGDSSYEQYF. Written as DNA, the CDR3 is TGCGCCAGCAGCTCGGGGGACAGCTCCTACGAGCAGTACTTC.

This clone was seen a handful of times. This chain joins TRBV18 and TRBJ1-1; D ambiguous. This CDR3 contains 13 residues. The V gene's germline CDR1 is KGHSH and CDR2 LQKENI. Trimming shortened V by 8 bases and J by 1 base, and 11 bases separated the two germline ends. CDR3 bases: TGTGCCAGCGCAACTAGGGCGAACACTGAAGCTTTCTTT. Its protein is CASATRANTEAFF.

The rearrangement uses TRBV3-1 (or the pseudogene TRBV3-2) and TRBJ1-5, with no clear D. Trimming removed 5 bases at V and 4 bases at J, with 9 bases between. The CDR3 covers 13 residues. Germline lookup yields CDR1 LGHDT and CDR2 YNNKEL (reference sequence). The CDR3: CASSTDTNQPQHF. The CDR3 DNA reads as TGTGCCAGCAGCACCGACACGAATCAGCCCCAGCATTTT.

On this clone: At one of its ends the junction is not consistent with the germline gene, which may arise from a read error. The chain is built from TRBV11-2 and TRBJ2-3; 11 bases fit TRBD2. Germline loops: CDR1 SGHAT, CDR2 FQNNGV. The CDR3 is 14 residues long. CDR3 nucleotide sequence: TGTGCCAGCAGCTTAACTAGCGGGGGTCCCGCACGGGATTTT. Translating it yields CASSLTSGGPARDF.

The V call is TRBV10-3, the J call TRBJ2-1, with 7 bases that match TRBD2. The CDR3 is 16 residues long. Trimming cost V 3 bases and J 3 bases; bases outside gene matches: 8. Germline lookup yields CDR1 ENHRY and CDR2 SYGVKD. As DNA, the CDR3 is TGTGCCATCAGTGATTCCGGGACTAACATCTACAATGAGCAGTTCTTC. Its translation is CAISDSGTNIYNEQFF.

The V gene is TRBV7-9, the J gene TRBJ2-1; 8 bases match TRBD1. The CDR3 runs to 15 residues. CDR1 and CDR2 from the germline V gene are SEHNR and FQNEAQ (reference sequence). J lost 6 bases, V lost 5 bases, and 9 bases had no gene match. As DNA, the CDR3 is TGTGCCAGCAGCATTAGGCAGGGGGCGGTCAATGAGCAGTTCTTC. Amino acid sequence: CASSIRQGAVNEQFF.

This sequence joins TRBV2 and TRBJ1-2; 7 positions agree with TRBD1. Germline values: CDR1 SNHLY, CDR2 FYNNEI. V lost 10 bases, J lost 8 bases, and 10 bases stayed unmatched. CDR3 size: 12 residues. The CDR3 loop is CATRTGKGGYTF. The CDR3 DNA reads TGTGCCACTAGGACAGGAAAGGGAGGCTACACCTTC. Supplemented by reference TRBV2 and TRBJ1-2, the full variable domain reads EPEVTQTPSHQVTQMGQEVILRCVPISNHLYFYWYRQILGQKVEFLVSFYNNEISEKSEIFDDQFSVERPDGSNFTLKIRSTKLEDSAMYFCATRTGKGGYTFGSGTRLTVV.

The chain has TRBV10-3 and TRBJ1-3; D perhaps matches TRBD1 (6 bases). V shed 3 bases and J shed 4 bases, with 13 bases lying between them. This CDR3 region has 15 residues. CDR1 and CDR2 from the germline V gene are ENHRY and SYGVKD. CDR3: CAISEVAGAGNTIYF. As DNA, the CDR3 is TGTGCCATCAGTGAAGTGGCAGGGGCAGGAAACACCATATATTTT.

This clone was counted many times. This rearrangement joins TRBV16 to TRBJ1-4, with D maybe TRBD1 (5 bases). Germline V gene data show CDR1 as KGHSY and CDR2 as FQNENV. V lost 3 bases to trimming and J lost 5 bases, with 13 bases between them. The CDR3 covers 15 residues. The CDR3 loop reads CASSQRRQTNEKLFF. The CDR3 nucleotides are TGTGCCAGCAGCCAGCGCCGACAGACAAATGAAAAACTGTTTTTT.

V usage is TRBV15 and J usage is TRBJ2-2; 7 bases line up with TRBD2. Germline lookup yields CDR1 LNHNV and CDR2 YYDKDF (reference sequence). V lost 4 bases, J lost 1 base, and 12 bases stayed unmatched. The CDR3 loop spans 18 amino acids. CDR3 residues: CATSTPFGGSQNTGELFF. Here the CDR3 DNA reads TGTGCCACCAGCACCCCTTTTGGCGGGAGCCAGAACACCGGGGAGCTGTTTTTT.

The chain uses TRBV7-9 and TRBJ1-1; D is possibly TRBD1 (6 bases). In germline, CDR1 is SEHNR, CDR2 FQNEAQ (reference sequence). Trimming stripped 3 bases from V and 7 bases from J, with 24 bases between. CDR3 length: 17 amino acids. In DNA form, the CDR3 reads TGTGCCAGCAGCTTTTACATGCGGTCGGACAGCGCCGATGAAGCTTTCTTT. Protein product: CASSFYMRSDSADEAFF.

The V call is TRBV5-6, the J call TRBJ2-7; TRBD1 matches 8 bases. The CDR3 spans 15 residues. CDR1 is SGHDT and CDR2 is YYEEEE in the germline V gene. The trim removed 4 bases at V and 3 bases at J, leaving 9 bases unmatched. CDR3 residues: CASSLGQGSLYEQYF. In DNA, the CDR3 is TGTGCCAGCAGCCTCGGACAGGGTTCGCTCTACGAGCAGTACTTC.

Notes on this clone: This specimen includes other DNA sequences encoding the same CDR3. The chain couples TRBV27 to TRBJ1-2; 9 positions match TRBD1. With V trimmed by 5 bases and J by 2 bases, 3 bases remained unmatched. Germline CDR1 is MNHEY and CDR2 is SMNVEV (reference sequence). The CDR3 is 14 amino acids. DNA for the CDR3: TGTGCCAGCAGTCTCGGACAGGGGAACTATGGCTACACCTTC. Translation: CASSLGQGNYGYTF.

This clone was seen just once. The V and J genes are TRBV5-5 and TRBJ1-6; no clear D. The CDR3 runs 14 residues. The germline V and J ends were trimmed by 3 bases and 8 bases, with 12 bases remaining between them. The V gene's germline CDR1 is SGHKS and CDR2 YYEKEE (reference sequence). The CDR3 nucleotides are TGTGCCAGCAGCTCCCTTTTCAGCGATTCACCCCTCCACTTT. Residues: CASSSLFSDSPLHF.

CDR3 in amino acids: CAWSHAYEQYF. CDR3 sequence (DNA): TGTGCCTGGTCCCATGCCTACGAGCAGTACTTC. The chain joins TRBV30 to TRBJ2-7; no clear D. The CDR3 is 11 amino acids. Germline CDR1 reads GTSNPN; CDR2 reads SVGIG (reference sequence). V was shortened by 5 bases and J by 2 bases, with 7 bases between the two germline ends.

V is TRBV7-9 and J is TRBJ2-1, with TRBD1 matching 12 bases. CDR1 is SEHNR and CDR2 is FQNEAQ in the germline V gene (reference sequence). The CDR3 sequence is 15 residues long. J lost 9 bases, V lost 5 bases, and 8 bases had no gene match. The CDR3 is CASSLSGQGAGEQFF. CDR3 DNA sequence: TGTGCCAGCAGCCTCTCGGGACAGGGGGCTGGTGAGCAGTTCTTC.